This passage covers 4 T cell receptor beta chains from one sample sequenced in a study of T cell responses to AZD1222 COVID-19 vaccine. Sequenced by immunoSEQ multiplex PCR; TCRdb stores in-frame clones only, minus some. The table shows around 110,000 clones, with just under 95% occurring only once. The sequenced sample was peripheral blood, obtained on day 0 of AZD1222 vaccination. The receptors here all came from an adult in good health.

The chain is built from TRBV9 and TRBJ2-3; the match to TRBD1 covers 11 bases. The V gene's germline CDR1 is SGDLS and CDR2 YYNGEE. J gave up 2 bases and V 6 bases, and 8 bases lay outside the gene matches. The CDR3 totals 16 residues. CDR3 residues: CASTEGTGGSTDTQYF. The CDR3, as DNA: TGTGCCAGCACCGAGGGGACAGGGGGATCCACAGATACGCAGTATTTT.

This clone has only one observation. V is TRBV2 and J is TRBJ1-5; D is uncertain. Germline CDR1 reads SNHLY; CDR2 reads FYNNEI. V was clipped by 7 bases and J by 1 base, with 5 bases between them. The CDR3 is 12 residues long. The DNA for the CDR3 is TGTGCCAGCACCAGGAGCAATCAGCCCCAGCATTTT. Its translation: CASTRSNQPQHF.

In this sample, this clone turned up once. V gene TRBV5-1 combines with J gene TRBJ2-1, with 7 positions matching TRBD2. V was pared by 0 bases and J by 3 bases, with 3 bases of the junction left unmatched. Germline V gene sequence: CDR1 SGHRS, CDR2 YFSETQ. The CDR3 has 15 residues. The CDR3 is CASSLESSGYNEQFF. The CDR3 DNA sequence: TGCGCCAGCAGCTTGGAGTCTAGCGGCTACAATGAGCAGTTCTTC.

The chain employs TRBV5-1 and TRBJ2-7, with 7 bases aligning to TRBD1. Unmatched junction bases numbered 2, after V lost 3 bases and J lost 5 bases. The CDR3 has 12 residues. Germline CDR1 SGHRS, CDR2 YFSETQ. CDR3 bases: TGCGCCAGCAGCTATGACAGGGACGAGCAGTACTTC. Its translation: CASSYDRDEQYF.